This T cell receptor (beta chain) was captured by sequencing in a study of identical twins. TCRdb fed the 5' RACE reads into MiXCR, producing one record per CDR3 protein. The table has 1.5 million to 2 million distinct CDR3 sequences, around 33% seen once. The CDR3 is 15 residues long. V was shortened by 4 bases and J by 3 bases, with 16 bases between the two germline ends. Per the germline V gene, CDR1 is LGHNA and CDR2 is YNFKEQ. This clonotype has just a few counts. The sequence derives from a newborn girl in good health. Sequencing was done on a sample of cord blood. The chain couples TRBV4-2 to TRBJ2-7; D might be TRBD1 or TRBD2, each matching 6 bases. CDR3 DNA: TGTGCCAGCAGCCTTGATCGGGGGCGGATCTACGAGCAGTACTTC. This encodes CASSLDRGRIYEQYF.